The 5 T cell receptor beta chains listed next were all sequenced from one sample in a study of T cell changes during pregnancy in multiple sclerosis. The data were produced by immunoSEQ multiplex PCR, yet TCRdb's version contains in-frame clones alone and is incomplete. The sample contains about 55,000 clones, over 80% of which appear only once. Specimen: CD4+ T cells from peripheral blood mononuclear cells, collected in the first trimester of pregnancy. These receptors were obtained from a female donor with multiple sclerosis, enrolled in a pregnancy study.

The chain links TRBV6-5 to TRBJ2-1; TRBD2 matches 12 bases. The CDR3 has 15 residues. Trimming removed 3 bases from V and 6 bases from J; junction bases left unmatched: 3. CDR1 is MNHEY and CDR2 is SVGAGI in the germline V gene. CDR3 region: CASSYLAGGLNEQFF. CDR3 nucleotides: TGTGCCAGCAGTTATCTAGCGGGGGGGCTCAATGAGCAGTTCTTC.

This chain connects TRBV11-3 to TRBJ2-7, with D perhaps TRBD1 (5 bases). Trimming shortened V by 5 bases and J by 5 bases, and 16 bases separated the two germline ends. CDR1 is SGHNT, CDR2 YENEEA, per germline. This CDR3 comprises 14 residues. The CDR3: CASSPSDNYHEQYF. The CDR3, as DNA: TGTGCCAGCAGCCCGTCGGACAATTACCACGAGCAGTACTTC.

DNA of the CDR3: TGTGCCAGCAGCTTGACAGGGGGTTCGGGTGAAAAACTGTTTTTT. Encoded protein: CASSLTGGSGEKLFF. The chain carries TRBV7-9 and TRBJ1-4, with 9 bases aligning to TRBD1. This CDR3 contains 15 residues. The germline CDR1 and CDR2 sequences are SEHNR and FQNEAQ (reference sequence). The V and J ends lost 3 bases and 7 bases, in that order; junction bases with no gene match: 6.

The chain has TRBV6-5 and TRBJ2-7; weak D call: TRBD2 (5 bases). CDR3 length equals 14 residues. Trimming took off 0 bases at V and 2 bases at J, with 8 bases between the two ends. Germline lookup yields CDR1 MNHEY and CDR2 SVGAGI. The CDR3 nucleotides are TGTGCCAGCAGTTACTCCCGGGATACCTACGAGCAGTACTTC. This sequence encodes CASSYSRDTYEQYF.

The chain uses TRBV5-1 and TRBJ2-3; 9 positions match TRBD2. CDR1 and CDR2 (germline): SGHRS, YFSETQ. Trimming at V came to 0 bases and at J to 0 bases, leaving 5 bases not matched to a gene. The CDR3 covers 17 residues. CDR3 DNA: TGCGCCAGCAGCTTGGGTGGACTAGCGTCTAGCACAGATACGCAGTATTTT. As protein: CASSLGGLASSTDTQYF.